These T cell receptor beta chains were read from a single sample in a study of T-cell memory formation after mild COVID-19. One entry per CDR3 protein, called by TCRdb with MiXCR from the 5' RACE reads. The sample carries about 610,000 distinct CDR3 sequences, 15% to 20% recorded once. The specimen was PBMCs or a T cell subset sorted from them (not recorded which). The receptors derive from an adult woman who had mild COVID-19 (a few samples of this study predate the infection). Cell type and time point are not known. Both conserved end residues are trimmed from each CDR3.

V	J	CDR3
TRBV6-1	TRBJ2-7	ASSESNRRDEQY
TRBV4-1	TRBJ2-1	ASSHPTESEQF
TRBV6-5	TRBJ1-2	ASRLEGASYGYT
TRBV7-6	TRBJ2-6	ASSFSTGSSGANVLT
TRBV12-3/TRBV12-4	TRBJ1-4	ASSLRNEKLF
TRBV5-1	TRBJ2-7	ASSLGGDEQY
TRBV7-2	TRBJ1-1	ASSPRAGAEAF
TRBV12-3/TRBV12-4	TRBJ2-7	ASRAGSVPEQY
TRBV7-8	TRBJ2-1	ASSPSRLAGAHEQF
TRBV20-1	TRBJ2-1	SARPPNEQF
TRBV4-1	TRBJ2-1	ASSQVPVGGGNEQF
TRBV18	TRBJ2-3	ASLVAGSRTDTQY
TRBV5-1	TRBJ1-2	ASSQVSPNYGYT
TRBV20-1	TRBJ2-5	SASGRPQETQY
TRBV5-4	TRBJ1-1	AARSGGLNTEAF
TRBV2	TRBJ1-1	ASSPLLSGFEAF
TRBV15	TRBJ1-5	ATSRDHGVAASNQPQH
TRBV3-1	TRBJ2-5	ASSQEPTRGAGETQY
TRBV27	TRBJ2-7	ASSLSTTGPYEQY
TRBV12-3/TRBV12-4	TRBJ2-1	ASSPQEVYNEQF
TRBV5-1	TRBJ2-3	ASSLDQIPTDTQY
TRBV5-1	TRBJ1-2	ATGGQGDIGGYT
TRBV7-9	TRBJ2-1	ASSLLAGGHNEQF
TRBV25-1	TRBJ1-6	ASSDVVPGSPLH
TRBV15	TRBJ1-5	ATSRDPRQGGFQPQH
TRBV9	TRBJ2-1	ASSIGLAGGPQNEQF
TRBV6-2/TRBV6-3	TRBJ2-3	ASSYSIAEIQDTQY
TRBV7-6	TRBJ2-1	ASSYGAGSYNEQF
TRBV24-1	TRBJ2-1	ALRYSYNEQF